This section outlines one TCR beta chain sequence together with its context. Its antigen remains unknown. The entry originates in a study of T cell repertoires in cytomegalovirus infection. Study results and limitations: The ex vivo response showed dominance by HLA-C-restricted CMV-specific TCR beta clonotypes.

TCRdb re-called the reads with MiXCR, one entry per CDR3 protein. The sample lists about 830,000 distinct CDR3 sequences, about 30% occurring once. The CDR3 has 13 residues. The germline gives CDR1 MNHEY, CDR2 SMNVEV (reference sequence). With 10 bases clipped from V and 8 bases from J, the junction kept 10 bases outside the gene matches. This sample comprised cultured CD8+ T cells from PBMCs, obtained from culture after CMV antigen stimulation. The chain links TRBV27 to TRBJ2-1, with 8 positions matching TRBD2. The TCR sequence derives from a human donor in good health (CMV status not recorded). Some clones in this sample may be carry-over from other donors' samples. Here the CDR3 reads CATRGGGIDEQFF. As DNA, the CDR3 is TGTGCCACCCGGGGGGGCGGTATCGATGAGCAGTTCTTC.